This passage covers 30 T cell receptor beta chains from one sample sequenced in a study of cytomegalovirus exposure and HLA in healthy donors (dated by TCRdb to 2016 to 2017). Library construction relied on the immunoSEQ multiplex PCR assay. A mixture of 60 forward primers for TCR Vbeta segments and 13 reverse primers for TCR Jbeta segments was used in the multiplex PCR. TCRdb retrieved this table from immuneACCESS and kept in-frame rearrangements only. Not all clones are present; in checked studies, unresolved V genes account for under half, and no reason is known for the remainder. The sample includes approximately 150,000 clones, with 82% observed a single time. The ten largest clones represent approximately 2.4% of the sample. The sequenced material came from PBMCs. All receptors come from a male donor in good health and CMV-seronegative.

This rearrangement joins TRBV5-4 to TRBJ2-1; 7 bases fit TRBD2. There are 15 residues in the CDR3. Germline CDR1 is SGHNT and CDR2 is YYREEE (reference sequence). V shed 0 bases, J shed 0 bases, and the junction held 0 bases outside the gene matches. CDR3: CASSLGGSSYNEQFF. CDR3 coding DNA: TGTGCCAGCAGCTTGGGCGGGAGCTCCTACAATGAGCAGTTCTTC.

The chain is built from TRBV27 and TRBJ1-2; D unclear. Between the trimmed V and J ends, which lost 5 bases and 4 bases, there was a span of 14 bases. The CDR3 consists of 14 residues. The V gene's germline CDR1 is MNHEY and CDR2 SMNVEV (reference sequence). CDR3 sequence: CASSPTLNFYGYTF. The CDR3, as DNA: TGTGCCAGCAGTCCAACACTAAATTTCTATGGCTACACCTTC.

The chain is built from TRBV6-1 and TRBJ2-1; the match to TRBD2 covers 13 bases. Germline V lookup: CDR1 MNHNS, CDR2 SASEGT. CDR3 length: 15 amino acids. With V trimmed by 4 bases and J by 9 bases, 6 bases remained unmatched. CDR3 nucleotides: TGTGCCAGCAGTGTTCCGGGACTAGCGGGATTTGAGCAGTTCTTC. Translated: CASSVPGLAGFEQFF.

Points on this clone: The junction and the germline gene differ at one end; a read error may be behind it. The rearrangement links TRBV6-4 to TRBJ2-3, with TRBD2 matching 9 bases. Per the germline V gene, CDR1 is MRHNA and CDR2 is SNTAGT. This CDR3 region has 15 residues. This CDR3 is CASSAAGGEGDTQYF. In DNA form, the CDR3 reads TGTGCCAGCAGCGCGGCGGGAGGGGAAGGAGATACACAGTATTTT.

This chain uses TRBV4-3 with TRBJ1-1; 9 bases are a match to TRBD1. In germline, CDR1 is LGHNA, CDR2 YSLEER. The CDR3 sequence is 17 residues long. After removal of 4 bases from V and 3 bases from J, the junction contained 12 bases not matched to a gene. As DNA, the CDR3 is TGCGCCAGCAGCCGATCGGGAGGATACAGGGGGCACACTGAAGCTTTCTTT. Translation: CASSRSGGYRGHTEAFF.

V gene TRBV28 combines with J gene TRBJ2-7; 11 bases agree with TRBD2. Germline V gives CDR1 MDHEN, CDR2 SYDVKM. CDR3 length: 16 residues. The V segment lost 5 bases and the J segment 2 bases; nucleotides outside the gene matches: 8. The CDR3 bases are TGTGCCAGCAGTCCCGAAGGGACTAGCGGCGCCTACGAGCAGTACTTC. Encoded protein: CASSPEGTSGAYEQYF.

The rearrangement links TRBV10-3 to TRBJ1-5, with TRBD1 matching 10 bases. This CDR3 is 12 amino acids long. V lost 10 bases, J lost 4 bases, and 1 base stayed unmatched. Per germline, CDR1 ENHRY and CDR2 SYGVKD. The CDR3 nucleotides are TGTGCCACGGGACAGGGGAATCAGCCCCAGCATTTT. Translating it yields CATGQGNQPQHF.

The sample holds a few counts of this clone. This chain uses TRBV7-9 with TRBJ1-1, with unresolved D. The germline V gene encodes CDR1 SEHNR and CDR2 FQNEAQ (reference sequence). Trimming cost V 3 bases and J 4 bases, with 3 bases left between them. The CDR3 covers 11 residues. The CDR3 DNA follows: TGTGCCAGCAGCTTCGGCACTGAAGCTTTCTTT. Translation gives CASSFGTEAFF.

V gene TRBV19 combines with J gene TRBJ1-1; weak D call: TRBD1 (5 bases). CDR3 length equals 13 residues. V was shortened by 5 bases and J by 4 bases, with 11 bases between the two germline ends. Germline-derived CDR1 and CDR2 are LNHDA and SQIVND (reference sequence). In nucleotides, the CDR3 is TGTGCCAGTAGTGTCCCCGGGGGCACTGAAGCTTTCTTT. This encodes CASSVPGGTEAFF.

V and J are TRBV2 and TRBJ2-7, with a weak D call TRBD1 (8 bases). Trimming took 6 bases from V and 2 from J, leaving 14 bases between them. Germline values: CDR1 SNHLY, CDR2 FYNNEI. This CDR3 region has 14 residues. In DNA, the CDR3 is TGTGCCAGCAGCGGACAGGGAGGGGCCTACGAGCAGTACTTC. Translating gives CASSGQGGAYEQYF.

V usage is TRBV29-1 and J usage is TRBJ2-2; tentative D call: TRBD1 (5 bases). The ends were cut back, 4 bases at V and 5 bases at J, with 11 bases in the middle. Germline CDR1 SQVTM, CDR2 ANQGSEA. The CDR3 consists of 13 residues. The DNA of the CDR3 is TGCAGCGTTGTTGGCCAGGGAACCGGGGAGCTGTTTTTT. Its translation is CSVVGQGTGELFF.

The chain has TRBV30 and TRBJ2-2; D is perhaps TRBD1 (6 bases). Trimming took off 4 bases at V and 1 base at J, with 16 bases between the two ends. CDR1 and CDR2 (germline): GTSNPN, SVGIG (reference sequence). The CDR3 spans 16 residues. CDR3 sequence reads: CAWNHLRDKNTGELFF. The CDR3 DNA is TGTGCCTGGAACCACCTCCGGGACAAGAACACCGGGGAGCTGTTTTTT.

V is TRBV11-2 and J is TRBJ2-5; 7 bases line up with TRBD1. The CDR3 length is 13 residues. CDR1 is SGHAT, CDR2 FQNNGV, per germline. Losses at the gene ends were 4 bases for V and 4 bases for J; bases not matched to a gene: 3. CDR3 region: CASSSTGSETQYF. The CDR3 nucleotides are TGTGCCAGCAGCTCGACAGGGTCAGAGACCCAGTACTTC.

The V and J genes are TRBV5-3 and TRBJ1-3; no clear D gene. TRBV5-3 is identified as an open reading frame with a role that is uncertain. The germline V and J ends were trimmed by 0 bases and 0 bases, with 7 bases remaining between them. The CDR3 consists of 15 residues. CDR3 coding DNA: TGTGCCAGAAGCTTGGGGGCCTCCTCTGGAAACACCATATATTTT. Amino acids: CARSLGASSGNTIYF.

The CDR3 loop is CASSPGQGLKQYF. Written as DNA, the CDR3 is TGTGCCAGCAGCCCAGGACAGGGACTAAAGCAGTACTTC. The chain couples TRBV7-3 to TRBJ2-7; a weak D match, TRBD1 (8 bases). The CDR3 length is 13 residues. CDR1 SGHTA and CDR2 FQGTGA come from the germline V gene. V lost 5 bases and J lost 8, with 16 bases in between. Using reference TRBV7-3 and TRBJ2-7 for the parts outside the CDR3, the full variable domain is GAGVSQTPSNKVTEKGKYVELRCDPISGHTALYWYRQSLGQGPEFLIYFQGTGAADDSGLPNDRFFAVRPEGSVSTLKIQRTERGDSAVYLCASSPGQGLKQYFGPGTRLTVT.

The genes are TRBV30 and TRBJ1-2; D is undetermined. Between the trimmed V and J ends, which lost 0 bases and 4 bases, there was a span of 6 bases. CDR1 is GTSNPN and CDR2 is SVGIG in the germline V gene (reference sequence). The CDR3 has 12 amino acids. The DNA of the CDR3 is TGTGCCTGGAGTGTGGGCGTCTATGGCTACACCTTC. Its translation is CAWSVGVYGYTF. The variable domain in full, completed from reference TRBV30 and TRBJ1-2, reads SQTIHQWPATLVQPVGSPLSLECTVEGTSNPNLYWYRQAAGRGLQLLFYSVGIGQISSEVPQNLSASRPQDRQFILSSKKLLLSDSGFYLCAWSVGVYGYTFGSGTRLTVV.

CDR3 amino acids: CASSPYAGTIYEQYF. CDR3 coding DNA: TGTGCCAGCAGTCCGTACGCCGGGACTATATACGAGCAGTACTTC. The chain couples TRBV6-5 to TRBJ2-7; 7 nucleotides match TRBD2. There are 15 residues in the CDR3. The germline V gene encodes CDR1 MNHEY and CDR2 SVGAGI. Trimming removed 5 bases from V and 4 bases from J; junction bases left unmatched: 11.

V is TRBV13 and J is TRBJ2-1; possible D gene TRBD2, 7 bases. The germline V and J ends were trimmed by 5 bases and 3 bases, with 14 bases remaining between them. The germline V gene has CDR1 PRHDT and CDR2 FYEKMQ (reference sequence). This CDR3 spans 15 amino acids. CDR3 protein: CASSTRGGDYNEQFF. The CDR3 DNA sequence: TGTGCCAGCAGCACCCGAGGGGGGGACTACAATGAGCAGTTCTTC.

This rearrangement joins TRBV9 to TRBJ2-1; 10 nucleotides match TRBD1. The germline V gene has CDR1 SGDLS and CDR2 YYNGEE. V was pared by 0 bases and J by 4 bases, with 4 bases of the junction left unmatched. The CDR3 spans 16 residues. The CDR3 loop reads CASSVAGQGVYNEQFF. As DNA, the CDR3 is TGTGCCAGCAGCGTAGCTGGACAGGGGGTATACAATGAGCAGTTCTTC.

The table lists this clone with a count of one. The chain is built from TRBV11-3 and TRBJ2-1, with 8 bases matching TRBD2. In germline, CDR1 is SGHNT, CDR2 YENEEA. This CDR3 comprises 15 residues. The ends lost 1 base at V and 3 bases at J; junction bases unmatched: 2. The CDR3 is CASSLGLAGYNEQFF. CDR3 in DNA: TGTGCCAGCAGCTTAGGGCTAGCGGGCTACAATGAGCAGTTCTTC.

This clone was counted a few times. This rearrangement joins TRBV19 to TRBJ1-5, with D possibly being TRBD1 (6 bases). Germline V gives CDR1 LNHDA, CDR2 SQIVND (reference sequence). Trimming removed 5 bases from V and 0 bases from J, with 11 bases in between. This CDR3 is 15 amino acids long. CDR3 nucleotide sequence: TGTGCCAGTAGTTATCAGGGGAATAGCAATCAGCCCCAGCATTTT. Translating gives CASSYQGNSNQPQHF.

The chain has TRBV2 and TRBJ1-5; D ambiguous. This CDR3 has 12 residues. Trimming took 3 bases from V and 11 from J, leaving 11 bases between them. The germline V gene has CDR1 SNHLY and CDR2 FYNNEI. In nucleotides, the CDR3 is TGTGCCAGCAGTGAGCCACCAGAGGCCCAGCATTTT. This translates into CASSEPPEAQHF.

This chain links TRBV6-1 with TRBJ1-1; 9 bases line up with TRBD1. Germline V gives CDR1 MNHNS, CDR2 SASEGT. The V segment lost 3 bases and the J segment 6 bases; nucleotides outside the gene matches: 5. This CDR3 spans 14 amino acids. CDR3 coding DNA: TGTGCCAGCAGTGACCGGGACAGGGTTCCTGAAGCTTTCTTT. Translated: CASSDRDRVPEAFF.

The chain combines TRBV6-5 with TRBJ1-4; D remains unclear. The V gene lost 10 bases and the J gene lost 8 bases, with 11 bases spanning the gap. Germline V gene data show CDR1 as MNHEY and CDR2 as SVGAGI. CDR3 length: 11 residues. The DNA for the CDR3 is TGTGCCACCAACAACGGGGAAAAACTGTTTTTT. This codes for CATNNGEKLFF.

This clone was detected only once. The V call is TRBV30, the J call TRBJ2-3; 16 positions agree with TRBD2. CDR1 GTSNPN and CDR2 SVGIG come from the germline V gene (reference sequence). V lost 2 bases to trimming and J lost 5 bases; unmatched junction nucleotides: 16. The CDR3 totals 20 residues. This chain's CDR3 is CAWSRFGTSGRAHSRDTQYF. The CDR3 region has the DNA TGTGCCTGGAGTCGATTTGGGACTAGCGGGAGGGCGCACTCCAGAGATACGCAGTATTTT.

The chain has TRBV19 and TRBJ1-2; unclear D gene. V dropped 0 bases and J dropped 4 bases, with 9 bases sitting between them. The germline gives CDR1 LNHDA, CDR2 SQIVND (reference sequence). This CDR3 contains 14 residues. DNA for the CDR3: TGTGCCAGTAGTATAGACGGTAACGGCTATGGCTACACCTTC. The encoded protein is CASSIDGNGYGYTF. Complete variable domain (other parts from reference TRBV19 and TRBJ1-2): DGGITQSPKYLFRKEGQNVTLSCEQNLNHDAMYWYRQDPGQGLRLIYYSQIVNDFQKGDIAEGYSVSREKKESFPLTVTSAQKNPTAFYLCASSIDGNGYGYTFGSGTRLTVV.

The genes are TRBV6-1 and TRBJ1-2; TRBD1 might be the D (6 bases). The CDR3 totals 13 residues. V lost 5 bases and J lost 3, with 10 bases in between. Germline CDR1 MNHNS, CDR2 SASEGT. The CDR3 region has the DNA TGTGCCAGCAGTTCCCGGACAGACTATGGCTACACCTTC. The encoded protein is CASSSRTDYGYTF.

CDR3 DNA: TGTGCCAGCAGCCCAGCGGTTGGGACAGATACGCAGTATTTT. Translating gives CASSPAVGTDTQYF. V gene TRBV7-3 combines with J gene TRBJ2-3; D possibly corresponds to TRBD2 (5 bases). The CDR3 spans 14 residues. Deletions cut 5 bases from V and 3 bases from J, with 12 bases between. CDR1 SGHTA and CDR2 FQGTGA come from the germline V gene.

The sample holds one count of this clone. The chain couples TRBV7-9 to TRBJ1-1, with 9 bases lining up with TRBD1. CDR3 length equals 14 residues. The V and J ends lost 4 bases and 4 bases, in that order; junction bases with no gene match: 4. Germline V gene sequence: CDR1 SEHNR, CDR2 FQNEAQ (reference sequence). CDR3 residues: CASSWDRDATEAFF. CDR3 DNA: TGTGCCAGCAGCTGGGACAGGGATGCCACTGAAGCTTTCTTT.

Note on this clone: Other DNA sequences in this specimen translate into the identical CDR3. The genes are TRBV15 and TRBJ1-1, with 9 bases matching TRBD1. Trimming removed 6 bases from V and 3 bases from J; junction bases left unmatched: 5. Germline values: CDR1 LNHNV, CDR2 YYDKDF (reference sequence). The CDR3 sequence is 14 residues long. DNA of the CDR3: TGTGCCACCAGTCCACAGGGGGCCTACACTGAAGCTTTCTTT. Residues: CATSPQGAYTEAFF.